This TCR beta chain stems from a study of cytomegalovirus exposure and HLA in healthy donors. Study-level background: Later analysis reported that the 95 to 150 validation repertoires shared the platform of the 500 to 850 first-cohort repertoires. General study results and limits: Three of the chains that were CMV-associated were confirmed in vitro to be specific for CMV antigens.

Separate from the 666-subject first cohort, the approximately 120-subject validation cohort was the one that the donors belonged to. This clone has just a few counts. What it binds is not known. Sequencing used immunoSEQ multiplex PCR; TCRdb keeps in-frame clones, though not all of them. The sample yields over 200,000 clones, 90% seen once. Sequencing input: PBMCs. The origin of this receptor is a woman aged 25-40 years in good health and CMV-seronegative.

CDR3 in DNA: TGTGCCAGCAGCCTATGGACGGAAAACTATGGCTACACCTTC. It yields the protein CASSLWTENYGYTF. The V call is TRBV7-2, the J call TRBJ1-2; D call uncertain. Germline-derived CDR1 and CDR2 are SGHTA and FQGNSA. The CDR3 is 14 amino acids. The V end lost 5 bases, the J end lost 2 bases, and 12 bases lay between the germline ends.